This T cell receptor (beta chain) was captured by sequencing in a study of blood T cell repertoires in COVID-19. Looking at the study overall: From the United States, Italy and Spain came samples of acute and convalescent COVID-19.

Clinical histories supplied by participants themselves formed the basis of cohort assignment. Deletions cut 3 bases from V and 0 bases from J, with 17 bases between. Germline CDR1 and CDR2: MNHEY and SMNVEV (reference sequence). This CDR3 region has 17 residues. Profiled with immunoSEQ multiplex PCR; TCRdb holds only in-frame clones, not every one. The profile shows about 270,000 clones, approximately 88% of them singletons. This clonotype was sampled from a woman in her thirties or forties with acute COVID-19. J is TRBJ1-1 and V is TRBV27; a weak D match, TRBD1 (6 bases). Sequences were obtained from PBMCs or T cells enriched from blood (not recorded which). This CDR3 reads CASSFRVLQGVNTEAFF. Written as DNA, the CDR3 is TGTGCCAGCAGTTTTAGGGTGTTACAGGGAGTGAACACTGAAGCTTTCTTT.